Listed below are T cell receptor beta chains from one sample, sequenced in a study of blood T cell repertoires in COVID-19. Sequenced by immunoSEQ multiplex PCR; TCRdb stores in-frame clones only, minus some. The data contain some 78,000 clones, 90% of them singletons. Sequences were obtained from peripheral blood. The receptors shown here come from a woman in her forties or fifties in a cohort sampled during active COVID-19. The CDR3 runs from the conserved cysteine through the conserved F or W. A D gene is named only where the DNA matches it firmly. Clone size is stated in some rows and not others, as once, few, many or a class when expanded.

J,size,V,D,CDR3,DNA
TRBJ1-4,.,TRBV27,TRBD1,CASSLGGQRNEKLFF,TGTGCCAGCAGCCTTGGGGGACAGAGAAATGAAAAACTGTTTTTT
TRBJ2-3,.,TRBV7-9,.,CASGRELSTDTQYF,TGTGCCAGCGGTCGGGAGCTCAGCACAGATACGCAGTATTTT
TRBJ1-1,once,TRBV3-1/TRBV3-2,TRBD1,CASSRTGGLAEAFF,TGTGCCAGCAGCCGGACAGGGGGTTTGGCTGAAGCTTTCTTT
TRBJ1-2,.,TRBV6-5,.,CASSLSPDSNYGYTF,TGTGCCAGCAGTCTCTCCCCTGACAGTAACTATGGCTACACCTTC
TRBJ2-3,.,TRBV6-6,.,CASGTGTQRGTQYF,TGTGCCAGCGGTACCGGGACACAACGGGGTACGCAGTATTTT
TRBJ2-1,.,TRBV7-8,.,CASSRVGGNSYNEQFF,TGTGCCAGCAGCCGGGTGGGCGGGAACTCCTACAATGAGCAGTTCTTC
TRBJ2-2,.,TRBV7-9,.,CASSATWEQANTGELFF,TGTGCCAGCAGCGCCACATGGGAGCAGGCGAACACCGGGGAGCTGTTTTTT
TRBJ2-4,.,TRBV11-2,.,CATRLEAKNIQYF,TGTGCCACCCGTCTAGAAGCCAAAAACATTCAGTACTTC
TRBJ1-2,.,TRBV30,TRBD1,CAWSRQGRGYTF,TGTGCCTGGTCTAGACAGGGCCGTGGCTACACCTTC
TRBJ2-3,.,TRBV5-1,.,CASSFLGTQLYF,TGCGCCAGCAGCTTCCTCGGGACTCAGTTGTATTTT
TRBJ2-7,.,TRBV4-2,.,CASSQDRRGLAWEQYF,TGTGCCAGCAGCCAAGATAGGAGGGGGCTGGCGTGGGAGCAGTACTTC
TRBJ2-1,.,TRBV19,.,CASSMGHTYNEQFF,TGTGCCAGTAGTATGGGACATACCTACAATGAGCAGTTCTTC
TRBJ2-2,.,TRBV5-1,.,CASSNGPHTGELFF,TGCGCCAGCAGTAACGGTCCACACACCGGGGAGCTGTTTTTT
TRBJ1-1,.,TRBV18,.,CASSPPWAEAFF,TGTGCCAGCTCACCACCGTGGGCCGAAGCTTTCTTT
TRBJ1-4,.,TRBV5-8,.,CASSLPFRDSWATANEKLFF,TGTGCCAGCAGCTTGCCTTTCCGGGACTCCTGGGCGACGGCTAATGAAAAACTGTTTTTT
TRBJ2-5,.,TRBV5-6,TRBD1,CASSSRQGREETQYF,TGTGCCAGCAGCTCCCGACAGGGGCGAGAAGAGACCCAGTACTTC